This T cell receptor (beta chain) derives from a study of blood T cell repertoires in COVID-19. Looking at the study overall: From the United States, Italy and Spain came samples of acute and convalescent COVID-19. In each case, the material was cDNA or gDNA derived from T cells, B-cell-depleted T cells, or PBMCs.

Enrolled through a virtual design, the participants were between about 18 and 100 years of age and came from around 25 US areas. Participant-reported clinical history was the basis for cohort assignment. The CDR3 length is 13 residues. J lost 9 bases, V lost 4 bases, and 8 bases had no gene match. Per germline, CDR1 SGHTA and CDR2 FQGNSA. Clones were sequenced by immunoSEQ multiplex PCR, and TCRdb holds only the in-frame ones, with some missing. The table shows 200,000 to 250,000 clones, with roughly 85% occurring only once. The sequence was collected from a woman between 45 and 65 years old who had been exposed to COVID-19. This sequence joins TRBV7-2 and TRBJ1-2, with 7 bases lining up with TRBD1. The source material was PBMCs or T cells enriched from blood (not recorded which). CDR3 sequence: CASSYGQDQSYTF. The DNA for the CDR3 is TGTGCCAGCAGCTACGGACAGGACCAAAGCTACACCTTC.